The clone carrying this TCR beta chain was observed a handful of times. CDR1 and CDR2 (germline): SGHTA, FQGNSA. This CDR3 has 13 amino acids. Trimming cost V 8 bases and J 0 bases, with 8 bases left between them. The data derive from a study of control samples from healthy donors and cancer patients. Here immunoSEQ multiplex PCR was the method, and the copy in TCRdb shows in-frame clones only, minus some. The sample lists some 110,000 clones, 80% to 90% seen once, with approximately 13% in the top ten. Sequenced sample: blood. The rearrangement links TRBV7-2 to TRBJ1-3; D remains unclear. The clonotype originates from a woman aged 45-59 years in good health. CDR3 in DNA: TGTGCCAGCGCATCTCTCTCTGGAAACACCATATATTTT. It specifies CASASLSGNTIYF.